The rows below give T cell receptor beta chains drawn from one sample of a study of control samples from healthy donors and cancer patients. Method: immunoSEQ multiplex PCR; TCRdb's copy keeps in-frame clones and lacks some. Of approximately 190,000 clones listed, 91% are singletons. Sequencing was done on a sample of blood. These receptors were collected from a man younger than 40 in good health. Both conserved end residues are part of each CDR3. The order of the fields is clone size, D gene, V gene, J gene, CDR3 protein, CDR3 DNA. A D gene is named only where the DNA matches it firmly. Size is omitted from some rows. Given values are once, few, many or a class for expanded clones.

-	-	TRBV14	TRBJ1-4	CASRLGNGEKLFF	TGTGCCAGCAGACTAGGCAATGGGGAAAAACTGTTTTTT
-	-	TRBV27	TRBJ1-2	CASSSGSRGYGYTF	TGTGCCAGCAGTTCTGGATCCCGAGGCTATGGCTACACCTTC
-	TRBD2	TRBV15	TRBJ2-1	CATSRDRIGGAFVYNEQFF	TGTGCCACCAGCAGAGATCGGATCGGGGGGGCCTTTGTTTACAATGAGCAGTTCTTC
-	TRBD1	TRBV7-9	TRBJ2-1	CASSIRDRYNEQFF	TGTGCCAGCAGCATCCGGGACAGGTACAATGAGCAGTTCTTC
few	TRBD1	TRBV7-6	TRBJ1-1	CASSPRQGDGEAFF	TGTGCCAGCAGCCCTAGACAGGGTGACGGTGAAGCTTTCTTT
once	-	TRBV5-1	TRBJ1-3	CASSLVVGNTIYF	TGCGCCAGCAGCTTGGTCGTTGGAAACACCATATATTTT
-	-	TRBV27	TRBJ1-5	CASRRGSYSNQPQHF	TGTGCCAGCAGGAGGGGATCTTATAGCAATCAGCCCCAGCATTTT
-	-	TRBV7-2	TRBJ1-4	CASSRGMGNEKLFF	TGTGCCAGCAGCCGGGGTATGGGAAATGAAAAACTGTTTTTT
once	-	TRBV18	TRBJ2-7	CASSPITGEQYF	TGTGCCAGCTCACCAATTACGGGGGAGCAGTACTTC
once	TRBD1	TRBV19	TRBJ2-1	CASSMGDRPSYNEQFF	TGTGCCAGTAGTATGGGGGACAGACCCTCCTACAATGAGCAGTTCTTC
-	-	TRBV4-1	TRBJ1-6	CASSQDGGTVNSPLHF	TGCGCCAGCAGCCAAGATGGGGGGACGGTGAATTCACCCCTCCACTTT
-	-	TRBV7-6	TRBJ2-1	CASSLAPSGASSYNEQFF	TGTGCCAGCAGCTTAGCGCCGTCAGGGGCCAGCTCCTACAATGAGCAGTTCTTC
-	-	TRBV5-6	TRBJ1-1	CASSSLGEDTEAFF	TGTGCCAGCAGCTCCCTAGGGGAGGACACTGAAGCTTTCTTT
-	TRBD1	TRBV3-1/TRBV3-2	TRBJ1-2	CASSRDRGGSYGYTF	TGTGCCAGCAGCCGAGACAGGGGGGGATCCTATGGCTACACCTTC
-	-	TRBV27	TRBJ2-6	CASSTGTSGANVLTF	TGTGCCAGCAGTACCGGGACCTCTGGGGCCAACGTCCTGACTTTC
once	-	TRBV13	TRBJ2-7	CASSLGVMGSYEQYF	TGTGCCAGCAGCTTAGGCGTCATGGGGTCCTACGAGCAGTACTTC
-	TRBD1	TRBV9	TRBJ1-4	CASSVGPTGANEKLFF	TGTGCCAGCAGCGTAGGACCGACAGGGGCGAATGAAAAACTGTTTTTT
-	-	TRBV12-3/TRBV12-4	TRBJ2-1	CASTRAVHNEQFF	TGTGCCAGCACCCGCGCCGTCCACAATGAGCAGTTCTTC
once	-	TRBV7-9	TRBJ1-2	CASSSGGSNYGYTF	TGTGCCAGCAGCTCCGGCGGCAGTAACTATGGCTACACCTTC
once	-	TRBV24-1	TRBJ2-7	CATSDAPGQQQYF	TGTGCCACCAGTGACGCACCCGGACAGCAGCAGTACTTC
-	TRBD1	TRBV6-9	TRBJ1-3	CASSPRQGCPSGNTIYF	TGTGCCAGCAGTCCCAGACAGGGTTGCCCCTCTGGAAACACCATATATTTT
-	TRBD1	TRBV11-2	TRBJ2-3	CASSFGQGPDTQYF	TGTGCCAGCAGCTTCGGACAGGGCCCAGATACGCAGTATTTT
-	-	TRBV6-6	TRBJ1-4	CASSRGGEGNEKLFF	TGTGCCAGCAGTAGGGGGGGGGAAGGTAATGAAAAACTGTTTTTT
-	-	TRBV27	TRBJ1-5	CASSSWPPGQNQPQHF	TGTGCCAGCAGTTCGTGGCCCCCGGGGCAAAATCAGCCCCAGCATTTT
few	-	TRBV12-3/TRBV12-4	TRBJ1-1	CASRGELGGHAFF	TGTGCCAGCAGAGGAGAGCTGGGGGGGCATGCTTTCTTT
once	TRBD2	TRBV7-2	TRBJ2-3	CASSRTSGGAGDTQYF	TGTGCCAGCAGTCGGACTAGCGGGGGTGCGGGGGATACGCAGTATTTT
-	-	TRBV7-9	TRBJ1-4	CASSTTNDEKLFF	TGTGCCAGCAGCACTACGAATGATGAAAAACTGTTTTTT
-	-	TRBV14	TRBJ2-5	CASSPLGRGSQETQYF	TGTGCCAGCAGCCCGCTAGGACGGGGAAGCCAAGAGACCCAGTACTTC
-	TRBD1	TRBV6-2/TRBV6-3	TRBJ1-3	CASSRDRGSNGNTIYF	TGTGCCAGCAGTCGGGACAGGGGATCGAATGGAAACACCATATATTTT
-	-	TRBV6-5	TRBJ2-5	CASKQGIGTQYF	TGTGCCAGCAAGCAGGGTATTGGAACCCAGTACTTC
-	TRBD1	TRBV6-1	TRBJ1-1	CASSEASYRAGGFGYTEAFF	TGTGCCAGCAGTGAAGCGTCCTATCGGGCAGGGGGCTTTGGGTACACTGAAGCTTTCTTT
-	-	TRBV27	TRBJ1-3	CASSPQRNSGNTIYF	TGTGCCAGCAGCCCGCAGCGAAACTCTGGAAACACCATATATTTT
-	-	TRBV6-5	TRBJ1-5	CASRPLRETNQPQHF	TGTGCCAGCAGACCTCTCAGGGAAACCAATCAGCCCCAGCATTTT
-	-	TRBV29-1	TRBJ2-4	CSVPGRQRDSKNIQYF	TGCAGCGTTCCCGGCAGACAGCGAGACTCCAAAAACATTCAGTACTTC
-	-	TRBV30	TRBJ1-2	CAWSVLSPYGYTF	TGTGCCTGGAGTGTACTAAGCCCTTATGGCTACACCTTC
-	-	TRBV18	TRBJ2-1	CASSLSINNEQFF	TGTGCCAGCTCACTCTCTATCAATAATGAGCAGTTCTTC
-	-	TRBV6-1	TRBJ2-3	CASSEVAGGTDTQYF	TGTGCCAGCAGTGAAGTGGCAGGGGGCACAGATACGCAGTATTTT
-	TRBD2	TRBV14	TRBJ2-3	CASSQDGSGNTDTQYF	TGTGCCAGCAGCCAAGATGGTAGCGGGAACACAGATACGCAGTATTTT
-	-	TRBV2	TRBJ1-2	CASSEAGVQGYTF	TGTGCCAGCAGTGAGGCGGGTGTACAGGGCTACACCTTC
once	-	TRBV19	TRBJ1-1	CASSLARGNTEAFF	TGTGCCAGTAGTCTCGCAAGAGGAAACACTGAAGCTTTCTTT
-	-	TRBV19	TRBJ2-1	CASTGNNEQFF	TGTGCCAGTACCGGGAACAATGAGCAGTTCTTC
-	-	TRBV12-3/TRBV12-4	TRBJ2-3	CASKESAPDTQYF	TGTGCCAGCAAGGAATCGGCCCCAGATACGCAGTATTTT